The entry that follows covers one T cell receptor beta chain sequence. The antigen is undetermined. Making the TCR beta libraries involved quantitative 5'-RACE with molecular barcodes. Using its own MiXCR run on the 5' RACE reads, TCRdb lists one record per CDR3 protein. The sample has some 130,000 distinct CDR3 sequences, just under 7.5% seen once. This entry belongs to a study of CD8 T cells in ankylosing spondylitis. Study-wide results and limits: Blood of patients with ankylosing spondylitis appeared to be characterized by a TCR beta motif of seven or eight highly homologous variants. There was reportedly significant enrichment of clones that were disease-linked in matched ankylosing spondylitis synovial fluid. Before this, some motif variants had been reported in reactive arthritis synovial fluid and blood.

The TCR was taken from a female donor with ankylosing spondylitis or in good health (not recorded which). The specimen was blood, either unsorted or a sorted T cell fraction (not recorded which).

This CDR3 is CASSLGSGLGTGELFF. The DNA of the CDR3 is TGTGCCAGCAGCTTAGGATCCGGGTTGGGCACCGGGGAGCTGTTTTTT. This chain links TRBV7-9 with TRBJ2-2; unclear D gene. Germline V gives CDR1 SEHNR, CDR2 FQNEAQ (reference sequence). V was shortened by 1 base and J by 4 bases, with 13 bases between the two germline ends. This CDR3 comprises 16 residues.